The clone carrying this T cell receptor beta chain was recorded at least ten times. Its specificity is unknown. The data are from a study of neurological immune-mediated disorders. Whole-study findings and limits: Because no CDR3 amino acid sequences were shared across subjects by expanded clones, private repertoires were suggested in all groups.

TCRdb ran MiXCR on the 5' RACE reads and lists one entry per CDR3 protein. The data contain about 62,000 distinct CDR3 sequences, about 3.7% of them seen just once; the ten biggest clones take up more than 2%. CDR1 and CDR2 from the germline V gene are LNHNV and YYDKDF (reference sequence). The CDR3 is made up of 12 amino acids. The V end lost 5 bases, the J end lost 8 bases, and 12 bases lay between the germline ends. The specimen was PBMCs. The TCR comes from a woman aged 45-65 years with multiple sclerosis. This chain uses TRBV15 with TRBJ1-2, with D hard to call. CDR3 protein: CATSDHPSGYTF. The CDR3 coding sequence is TGTGCCACCAGCGACCATCCGAGCGGCTACACCTTC.